The rows below give T cell receptor beta chains drawn from one sample of a study of blood T cell repertoires in COVID-19. This table comes from immunoSEQ multiplex PCR, and its TCRdb copy is limited to in-frame clones, with some not included. This sample has 150,000 to 200,000 clones, with approximately 90% found just once. The source material was peripheral blood. The receptor set was obtained from a woman younger than 45 with acute or convalescent COVID-19. The CDR3 runs from the conserved cysteine through the conserved F or W. The D gene is left open where the match is weak. Expanded clones are given a class, and other clones once, few, many or no size at all.

V,size,D,J,DNA,CDR3
TRBV9,once,-,TRBJ2-7,TGTGCCAGCAGCGCTTCTGGGGGGGCCTACTACGAGCAGTACTTC,CASSASGGAYYEQYF
TRBV12-3/TRBV12-4,-,-,TRBJ2-1,TGTGCCTCCGGGGAGTCAGCCCATGAGCAGTTCTTC,CASGESAHEQFF
TRBV29-1,-,-,TRBJ1-2,TGCAGCGTTGCAGGGCAGCTCTATGGCTACACCTTC,CSVAGQLYGYTF
TRBV18,-,TRBD1,TRBJ1-4,TGTGCCAGCTCAGGAGGGACAGTAAAAACAACTAATGAAAAACTGTTTTTT,CASSGGTVKTTNEKLFF
TRBV29-1,-,TRBD1,TRBJ1-1,TGCAGCGTTGAAAACCGGGACAGCCGAGTTGAAGCTTTCTTT,CSVENRDSRVEAFF
TRBV11-2,-,-,TRBJ1-1,TGTGCCAGCAGCCCCGTCGGCAGCTCTAGAATGAACACTGAAGCTTTCTTT,CASSPVGSSRMNTEAFF
TRBV19,few,-,TRBJ1-3,TGTGCCAGTAGTGACCATAGCAGGGTTTTTTCTCGCTCTGGAAACACCATATATTTT,CASSDHSRVFSRSGNTIYF
TRBV5-1,-,-,TRBJ2-1,TGCGCCAGCAGCTTTGGAGTCGGGTCCTCCTACAATGAGCAGTTCTTC,CASSFGVGSSYNEQFF
TRBV5-4,-,TRBD1,TRBJ1-2,TGTGCCAGCAGCTTATCCGACAGGGGGTCTGGCTACACCTTC,CASSLSDRGSGYTF
TRBV27,once,-,TRBJ2-6,TGTGCCAGCAGTTTATCCATCAGGGGAGCAGACTCTGGGGCCAACGTCCTGACTTTC,CASSLSIRGADSGANVLTF
TRBV9,-,-,TRBJ2-1,TGTGCCAGCAGCGTAGAGTTAACTGGTGAGCAGTTCTTC,CASSVELTGEQFF
TRBV3-1/TRBV3-2,-,TRBD1,TRBJ1-2,TGTGCCAATAGCAGGGCGGGACAGCGCTATGGCTACACCTTC,CANSRAGQRYGYTF
TRBV19,-,TRBD1,TRBJ2-7,TGTGCCATTTACCCAACCGGGACAGGGTCCTACGAGCAGTACTTC,CAIYPTGTGSYEQYF
TRBV28,-,-,TRBJ1-2,TGTGCCAGCAGTTTCTACAGGGAGTATGGCTACACCTTC,CASSFYREYGYTF
TRBV14,-,-,TRBJ1-6,TGTGCCAGCAGCCAAGACCGACCGAGGTGGTCACCCCTCCACTTT,CASSQDRPRWSPLHF
TRBV9,-,-,TRBJ1-3,TGTGCCAGCACCTCAGACACTGGTGGAAACACCATATATTTT,CASTSDTGGNTIYF